This T cell receptor (beta chain) derives from a study of T cells after yellow fever vaccination. One entry per CDR3 protein, called by TCRdb with MiXCR from the 5' RACE reads. Among some 420,000 distinct CDR3 sequences, over 15% were seen once, and the ten largest hold 15% to 20%. The CDR3 spans 15 residues. The V end was cut by 3 bases, the J end by 8 bases, with 16 bases between. CDR1 MGHRA and CDR2 YSYEKL come from the germline V gene. The chain recombines TRBV4-1 with TRBJ2-2; maybe TRBD2 (5 bases). The origin of this receptor is a man between 18 and 35 years old who received the YFV17D yellow fever vaccine. Material: PBMCs, obtained before the yellow fever booster vaccination. The CDR3: CASSHPGIPPGELFF. The CDR3 nucleotides read TGCGCCAGCAGCCATCCGGGAATCCCCCCAGGGGAGCTGTTTTTT.